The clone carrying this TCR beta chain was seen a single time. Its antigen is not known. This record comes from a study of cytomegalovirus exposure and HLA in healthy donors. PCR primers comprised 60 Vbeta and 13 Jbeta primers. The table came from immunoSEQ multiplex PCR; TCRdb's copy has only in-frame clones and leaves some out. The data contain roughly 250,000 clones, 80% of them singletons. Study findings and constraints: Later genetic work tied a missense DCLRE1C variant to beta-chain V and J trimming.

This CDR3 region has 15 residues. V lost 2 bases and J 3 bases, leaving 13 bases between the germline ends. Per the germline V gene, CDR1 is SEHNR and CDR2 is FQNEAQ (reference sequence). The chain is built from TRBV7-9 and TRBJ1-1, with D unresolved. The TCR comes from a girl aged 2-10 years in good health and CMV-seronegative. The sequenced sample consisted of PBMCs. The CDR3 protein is CASSLSQHGDTEAFF. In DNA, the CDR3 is TGTGCCAGCAGCTTATCCCAGCACGGAGACACTGAAGCTTTCTTT.